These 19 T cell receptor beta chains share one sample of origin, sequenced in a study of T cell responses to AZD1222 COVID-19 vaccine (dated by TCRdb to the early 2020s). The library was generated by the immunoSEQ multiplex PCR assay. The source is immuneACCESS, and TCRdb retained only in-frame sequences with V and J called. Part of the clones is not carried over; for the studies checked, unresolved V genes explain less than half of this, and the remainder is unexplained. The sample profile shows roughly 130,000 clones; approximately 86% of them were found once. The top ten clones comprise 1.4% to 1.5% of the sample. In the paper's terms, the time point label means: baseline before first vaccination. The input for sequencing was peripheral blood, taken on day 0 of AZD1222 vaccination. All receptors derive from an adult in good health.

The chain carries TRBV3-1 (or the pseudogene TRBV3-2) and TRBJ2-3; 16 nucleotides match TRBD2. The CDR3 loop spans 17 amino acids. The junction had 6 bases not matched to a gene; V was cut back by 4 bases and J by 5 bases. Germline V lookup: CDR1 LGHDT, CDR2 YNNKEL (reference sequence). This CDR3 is CASSPGTSGGAIDTQYF. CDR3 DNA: TGTGCCAGCAGCCCGGGGACTAGCGGGGGGGCGATAGATACGCAGTATTTT.

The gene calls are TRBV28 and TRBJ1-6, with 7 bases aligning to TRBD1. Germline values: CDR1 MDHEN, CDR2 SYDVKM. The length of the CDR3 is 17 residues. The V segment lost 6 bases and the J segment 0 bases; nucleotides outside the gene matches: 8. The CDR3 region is CASRGQSLSSYNSPLHF. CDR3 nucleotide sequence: TGTGCCAGCAGGGGACAGTCTCTGAGCTCCTATAATTCACCCCTCCACTTT.

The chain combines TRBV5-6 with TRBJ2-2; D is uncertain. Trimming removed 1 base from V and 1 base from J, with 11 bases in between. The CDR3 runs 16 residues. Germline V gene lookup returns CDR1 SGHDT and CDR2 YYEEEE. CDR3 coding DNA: TGTGCCAGCAGCTTGAGAACGGGCCTGAACACCGGGGAGCTGTTTTTT. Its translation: CASSLRTGLNTGELFF.

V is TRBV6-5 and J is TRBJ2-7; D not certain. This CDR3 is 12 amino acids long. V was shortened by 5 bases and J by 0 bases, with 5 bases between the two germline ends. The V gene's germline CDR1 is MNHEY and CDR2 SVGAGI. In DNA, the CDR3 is TGTGCCAGCAGTACCGGCTCCTACGAGCAGTACTTC. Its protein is CASSTGSYEQYF.

The DNA of the CDR3 is TGTGCCAGCAGCGTAGGCGGCGCGGGAGGCTATGGCTACACCTTC. Translating it yields CASSVGGAGGYGYTF. The rearrangement links TRBV9 to TRBJ1-2; D gene unclear. V was trimmed by 0 bases and J by 4 bases, leaving 13 bases between them. The length of the CDR3 is 15 residues. Germline CDR1 SGDLS, CDR2 YYNGEE.

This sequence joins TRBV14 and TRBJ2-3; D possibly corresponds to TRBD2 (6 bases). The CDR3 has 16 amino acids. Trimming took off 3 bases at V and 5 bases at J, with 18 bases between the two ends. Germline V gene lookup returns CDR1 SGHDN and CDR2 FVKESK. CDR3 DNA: TGTGCCAGCAGCCATATACGTGGGACTCGGGGAGATACGCAGTATTTT. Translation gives CASSHIRGTRGDTQYF.

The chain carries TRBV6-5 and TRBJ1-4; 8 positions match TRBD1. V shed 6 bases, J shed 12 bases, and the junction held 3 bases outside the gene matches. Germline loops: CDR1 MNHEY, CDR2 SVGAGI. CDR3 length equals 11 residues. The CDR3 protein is CASRKGQELFF. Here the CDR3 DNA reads TGTGCCAGCAGAAAGGGACAGGAACTGTTTTTT.

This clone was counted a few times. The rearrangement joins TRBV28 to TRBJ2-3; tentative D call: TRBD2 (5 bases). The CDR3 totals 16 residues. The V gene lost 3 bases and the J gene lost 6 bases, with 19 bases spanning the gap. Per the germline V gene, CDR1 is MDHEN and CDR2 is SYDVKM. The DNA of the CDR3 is TGTGCCAGCAGTTTCAGGCTGCGAGCGGCCCACGATACGCAGTATTTT. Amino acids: CASSFRLRAAHDTQYF.

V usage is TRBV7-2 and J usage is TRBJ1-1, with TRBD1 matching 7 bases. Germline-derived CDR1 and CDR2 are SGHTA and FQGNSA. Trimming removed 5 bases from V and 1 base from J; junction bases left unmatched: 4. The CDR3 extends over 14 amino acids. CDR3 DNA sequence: TGTGCCAGCAGCCACGGGACAGCGAACACTGAAGCTTTCTTT. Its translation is CASSHGTANTEAFF. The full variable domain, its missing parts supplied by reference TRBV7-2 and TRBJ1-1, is GAGVSQSPSNKVTEKGKDVELRCDPISGHTALYWYRQSLGQGLEFLIYFQGNSAPDKSGLPSDRFSAERTGGSVSTLTIQRTQQEDSAVYLCASSHGTANTEAFFGQGTRLTVV.

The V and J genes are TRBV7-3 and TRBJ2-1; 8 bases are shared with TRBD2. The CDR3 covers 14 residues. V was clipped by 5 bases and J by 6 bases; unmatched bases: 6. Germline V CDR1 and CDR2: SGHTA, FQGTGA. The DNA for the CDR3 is TGTGCCAGCAGCCTCAGCGGGAGTGGCAATGAGCAGTTCTTC. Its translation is CASSLSGSGNEQFF.

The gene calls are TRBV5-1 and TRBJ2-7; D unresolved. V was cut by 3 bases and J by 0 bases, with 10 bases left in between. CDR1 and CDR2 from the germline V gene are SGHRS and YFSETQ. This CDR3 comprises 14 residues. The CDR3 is CASSYSTNSYEQYF. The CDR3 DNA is TGCGCCAGCAGCTATTCGACGAACTCCTACGAGCAGTACTTC. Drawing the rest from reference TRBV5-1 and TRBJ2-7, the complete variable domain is KAGVTQTPRYLIKTRGQQVTLSCSPISGHRSVSWYQQTPGQGLQFLFEYFSETQRNKGNFPGRFSGRQFSNSRSEMNVSTLELGDSALYLCASSYSTNSYEQYFGPGTRLTVT.

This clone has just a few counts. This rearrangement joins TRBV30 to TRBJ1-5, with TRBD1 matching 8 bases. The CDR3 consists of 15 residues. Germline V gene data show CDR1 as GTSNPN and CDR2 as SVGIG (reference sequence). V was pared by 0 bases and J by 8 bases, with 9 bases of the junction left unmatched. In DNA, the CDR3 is TGTGCCTGGAGTGTACGGGGCAGGGGGCGAGAGCCCCAGCATTTT. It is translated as CAWSVRGRGREPQHF.

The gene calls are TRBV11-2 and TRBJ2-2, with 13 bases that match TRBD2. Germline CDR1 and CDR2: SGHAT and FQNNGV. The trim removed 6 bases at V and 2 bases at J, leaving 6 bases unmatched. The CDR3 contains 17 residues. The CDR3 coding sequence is TGTGCCAGCAGACCTGGACTAGCGGGGGCTAACACCGGGGAGCTGTTTTTT. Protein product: CASRPGLAGANTGELFF. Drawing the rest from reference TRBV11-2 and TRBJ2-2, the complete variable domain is EAGVAQSPRYKIIEKRQSVAFWCNPISGHATLYWYQQILGQGPKLLIQFQNNGVVDDSQLPKDRFSAERLKGVDSTLKIQPAKLEDSAVYLCASRPGLAGANTGELFFGEGSRLTVL.

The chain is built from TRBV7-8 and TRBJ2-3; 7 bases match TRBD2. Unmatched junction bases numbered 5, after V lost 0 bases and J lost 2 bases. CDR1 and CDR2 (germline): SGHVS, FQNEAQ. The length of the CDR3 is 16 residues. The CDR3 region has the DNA TGTGCCAGCAGCTTAGCGACTAGCTACTCCACAGATACGCAGTATTTT. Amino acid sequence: CASSLATSYSTDTQYF. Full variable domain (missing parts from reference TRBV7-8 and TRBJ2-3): GAGVSQSPRYKVAKRGQDVALRCDPISGHVSLFWYQQALGQGPEFLTYFQNEAQLDKSGLPSDRFFAERPEGSVSTLKIQRTQQEDSAVYLCASSLATSYSTDTQYFGPGTRLTVL.

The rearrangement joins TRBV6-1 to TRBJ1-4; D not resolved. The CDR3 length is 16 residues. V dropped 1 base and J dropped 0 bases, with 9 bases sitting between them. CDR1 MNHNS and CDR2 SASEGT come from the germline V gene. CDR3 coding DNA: TGTGCCAGCAGTGAAGTCTGGGGAACAACTAATGAAAAACTGTTTTTT. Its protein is CASSEVWGTTNEKLFF.

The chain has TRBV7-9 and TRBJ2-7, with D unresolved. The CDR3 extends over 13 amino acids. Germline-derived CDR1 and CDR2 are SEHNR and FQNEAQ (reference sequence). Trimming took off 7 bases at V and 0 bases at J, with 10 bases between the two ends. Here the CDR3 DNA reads TGTGCCAGCACCTACCAGGACTCCTACGAGCAGTACTTC. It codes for CASTYQDSYEQYF.

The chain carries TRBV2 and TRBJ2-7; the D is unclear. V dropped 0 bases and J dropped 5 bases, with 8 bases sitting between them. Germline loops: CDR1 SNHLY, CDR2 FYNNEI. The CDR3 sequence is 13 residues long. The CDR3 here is CASSEATIHEQYF. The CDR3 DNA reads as TGTGCCAGCAGTGAAGCTACTATCCACGAGCAGTACTTC. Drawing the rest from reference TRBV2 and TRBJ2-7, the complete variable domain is EPEVTQTPSHQVTQMGQEVILRCVPISNHLYFYWYRQILGQKVEFLVSFYNNEISEKSEIFDDQFSVERPDGSNFTLKIRSTKLEDSAMYFCASSEATIHEQYFGPGTRLTVT.

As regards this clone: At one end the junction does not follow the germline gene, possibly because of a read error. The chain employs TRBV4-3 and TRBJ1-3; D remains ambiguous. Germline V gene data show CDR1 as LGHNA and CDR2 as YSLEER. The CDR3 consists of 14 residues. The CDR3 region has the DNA TGCGCCAGCAGCCAAGAATCAACCGGAAGCACCATATATTTT. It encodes CASSQESTGSTIYF.

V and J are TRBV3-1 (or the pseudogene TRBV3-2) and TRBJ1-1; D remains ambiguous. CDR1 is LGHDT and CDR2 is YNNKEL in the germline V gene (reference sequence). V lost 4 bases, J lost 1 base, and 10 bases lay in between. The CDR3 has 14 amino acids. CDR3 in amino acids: CASSLGRWNTEAFF. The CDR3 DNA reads TGTGCCAGCAGCCTCGGACGGTGGAACACTGAAGCTTTCTTT.